The T cell receptor beta chain under discussion was sequenced for a study of OX40 agonist ivuxolimab in advanced cancers. Overall study: Ivuxolimab, an antibody acting as an agonist of OX40 (CD134), was used to treat patients. Patients enrolled in dose escalation were diagnosed with hepatocellular carcinoma, melanoma, renal cell or head and neck cancer.

Data came from immunoSEQ multiplex PCR; TCRdb stores just in-frame clones and leaves some out. The data contain about 98,000 clones, roughly 87% of them singletons. Overall study results and limits: The study observed clonal expansion of CD4+ and CD8+ blood T cells by week 6 at 0.1 to 3.0 mg/kg. Still undetermined is the antigen specificity of the expanded peripheral T cells.

To note about this clone: Its specificity is not known.

V lost 5 bases to trimming and J lost 4 bases, with 14 bases between them. Germline V gene sequence: CDR1 LNHDA, CDR2 SQIVND (reference sequence). This CDR3 region has 14 residues. The sample consisted of CD4+ or CD8+ T cells sorted from blood, taken in a trial of the OX40 agonist ivuxolimab. The origin of this receptor is an adult with an advanced solid tumor such as melanoma, head and neck, liver or kidney cancer. The V call is TRBV19, the J call TRBJ1-1; a weak D match, TRBD1 (5 bases). In DNA form, the CDR3 reads TGTGCCAGTAGTCCGGTCAGGGCAAGCACTGAAGCTTTCTTT. Amino acid sequence: CASSPVRASTEAFF. Together with reference TRBV19 and TRBJ1-1, the CDR3 gives the full variable domain: DGGITQSPKYLFRKEGQNVTLSCEQNLNHDAMYWYRQDPGQGLRLIYYSQIVNDFQKGDIAEGYSVSREKKESFPLTVTSAQKNPTAFYLCASSPVRASTEAFFGQGTRLTVV.